Below, 17 T cell receptor beta chains from the same sample are listed, as sequenced in a study of T cells in localized non-small cell lung cancer. Generated by immunoSEQ multiplex PCR, the TCRdb table keeps only in-frame clones and is missing some. This repertoire shows thousands of clones, 35% to 45% found once; its top ten account for roughly 8%. The sample here was lung tumor tissue, taken before any cancer treatment. The receptors stem from a male donor aged 60 or over with stage I squamous cell lung carcinoma.

The CDR3 here is CASSNTGHYNEQFF. CDR3 DNA: TGTGCCAGCAGTAACACGGGACATTACAATGAGCAGTTCTTC. The genes are TRBV6-8 and TRBJ2-1, with D perhaps TRBD1 (6 bases). The CDR3 runs to 14 residues. Germline CDR1 MNHGY, CDR2 SAAAGT. Trimming stripped 5 bases from V and 4 bases from J, with 12 bases between.

This clone was counted a few times. The DNA for the CDR3 is TGTGCCAGCAGCTTCGATCCAAATTCACCCCTCCACTTT. Translated, it gives CASSFDPNSPLHF. The rearrangement uses TRBV7-2 and TRBJ1-6; D is ambiguous. Germline V gene lookup returns CDR1 SGHTA and CDR2 FQGNSA. The CDR3 is 13 amino acids. The V gene lost 3 bases and the J gene lost 7 bases, with 7 bases spanning the gap.

The V gene is TRBV14, the J gene TRBJ1-5, with a weak D call TRBD1 (6 bases). Trimming took off 9 bases at V and 4 bases at J, with 13 bases between the two ends. The germline V gene has CDR1 SGHDN and CDR2 FVKESK. The CDR3 covers 13 residues. The CDR3 spells CASSGGGNQPQHF. DNA of the CDR3: TGTGCCAGTTCAGGAGGGGGAAATCAGCCCCAGCATTTT.

The genes are TRBV30 and TRBJ1-6, with unresolved D. Germline V CDR1 and CDR2: GTSNPN, SVGIG (reference sequence). The V end lost 0 bases, the J end lost 9 bases, and 9 bases lay between the germline ends. The CDR3 runs to 13 residues. The CDR3 loop is CAWSVELLSPLHF. For the CDR3, the DNA is TGTGCCTGGAGTGTCGAGCTGCTTTCACCCCTCCACTTT.

The chain recombines TRBV18 with TRBJ2-3, with 8 bases that match TRBD2. This CDR3 comprises 16 residues. V lost 0 bases to trimming and J lost 4 bases; unmatched junction nucleotides: 6. The germline V gene has CDR1 KGHSH and CDR2 LQKENI. CDR3 nucleotides: TGTGCCAGCTCACCACCGGGACTAGTCGGAGCAGATACGCAGTATTTT. It yields the protein CASSPPGLVGADTQYF.

The chain couples TRBV28 to TRBJ1-4; no clear D. There are 14 residues in the CDR3. Germline assignment: CDR1 MDHEN and CDR2 SYDVKM. V was clipped by 4 bases and J by 0 bases, with 6 bases between them. The CDR3: CASSSGATNEKLFF. For the CDR3, the DNA is TGTGCCAGCAGTTCAGGTGCAACTAATGAAAAACTGTTTTTT.

The table lists this clone with a few counts. The chain couples TRBV9 to TRBJ1-3; D is perhaps TRBD1 (5 bases). The germline CDR1 and CDR2 sequences are SGDLS and YYNGEE. The V gene lost 2 bases and the J gene lost 0 bases, with 15 bases spanning the gap. The CDR3 covers 17 residues. CDR3 amino acids: CASSVDPVGGSGNTIYF. The CDR3 DNA is TGTGCCAGCAGCGTCGATCCAGTTGGGGGCTCTGGAAACACCATATATTTT.

This chain links TRBV18 with TRBJ1-1; D is possibly TRBD1 (5 bases). V was clipped by 0 bases and J by 8 bases, with 16 bases between them. The CDR3 runs to 15 residues. CDR1 KGHSH and CDR2 LQKENI come from the germline V gene. The CDR3: CASSPPRDRGMEAFF. CDR3 bases: TGTGCCAGCTCACCACCGAGGGACCGCGGGATGGAAGCTTTCTTT.

The chain has TRBV28 and TRBJ1-1; D remains unclear. V was pared by 11 bases and J by 3 bases, with 16 bases between. Germline CDR1 is MDHEN and CDR2 is SYDVKM. This CDR3 spans 13 amino acids. The CDR3 is CAPTRYSYTEAFF. DNA of the CDR3: TGTGCCCCCACGAGGTATTCGTACACTGAAGCTTTCTTT. The full variable domain, in which reference TRBV28 and TRBJ1-1 provide the parts outside the CDR3, is DVKVTQSSRYLVKRTGEKVFLECVQDMDHENMFWYRQDPGLGLRLIYFSYDVKMKEKGDIPEGYSVSREKKERFSLILESASTNQTSMYLCAPTRYSYTEAFFGQGTRLTVV.

V and J are TRBV29-1 and TRBJ2-1; a possible D gene is TRBD1 (5 bases). Germline V gene sequence: CDR1 SQVTM, CDR2 ANQGSEA. V lost 7 bases and J lost 6, with 16 bases in between. The CDR3 is 13 amino acids. CDR3 nucleotide sequence: TGCAGCGCAGGTAGGGGTATCCTCAATGAGCAGTTCTTC. Amino acid sequence: CSAGRGILNEQFF.

This clone was observed a handful of times. The chain employs TRBV5-1 and TRBJ2-3; D unresolved. The V end lost 4 bases, the J end lost 0 bases, and 12 bases lay between the germline ends. This CDR3 comprises 15 residues. Germline CDR1 and CDR2: SGHRS and YFSETQ. CDR3 loop: CASSSRGFSTDTQYF. The CDR3 nucleotides read TGCGCCAGCAGCAGCCGCGGCTTTAGCACAGATACGCAGTATTTT.

The V call is TRBV18, the J call TRBJ1-1; 9 bases are a match to TRBD1. Trimming removed 4 bases from V and 2 bases from J; junction bases left unmatched: 2. This CDR3 has 14 residues. Germline V gene sequence: CDR1 KGHSH, CDR2 LQKENI. The DNA for the CDR3 is TGTGCCAGCTCACTGGGACAGGGAAACACTGAAGCTTTCTTT. It codes for CASSLGQGNTEAFF.

This clone was seen more than once but under ten times. This CDR3 is CASSSPVTYEQYF. CDR3 sequence (DNA): TGTGCCAGCAGTTCGCCCGTGACCTACGAGCAGTACTTC. The chain recombines TRBV6-8 with TRBJ2-7; D call uncertain. This CDR3 is 13 amino acids long. Between the trimmed V and J ends, which lost 4 bases and 2 bases, there was a span of 9 bases. Germline values: CDR1 MNHGY, CDR2 SAAAGT.

The chain combines TRBV28 with TRBJ1-2, with 12 nucleotides matching TRBD1. Trimming at V came to 8 bases and at J to 8 bases, leaving 15 bases not matched to a gene. This CDR3 contains 16 residues. Germline V gives CDR1 MDHEN, CDR2 SYDVKM. The CDR3 sequence is CASSHLPGQGARGYTF. The CDR3 DNA follows: TGTGCCAGCTCCCATCTTCCGGGACAGGGGGCGCGGGGCTACACCTTC.

The V and J genes are TRBV6-4 and TRBJ1-3; D call uncertain. V shed 4 bases and J shed 0 bases, with 13 bases lying between them. The CDR3 length is 16 residues. Germline CDR1 MRHNA, CDR2 SNTAGT. CDR3 bases: TGTGCCAGCAGTGTCCACAGTGTGAGCTCTGGAAACACCATATATTTT. This gives the protein CASSVHSVSSGNTIYF.

In this sample, this clone turned up a few times. J is TRBJ2-2 and V is TRBV6-8, with D uncertain. Between the trimmed V and J ends, which lost 0 bases and 2 bases, there was a span of 4 bases. The CDR3 is 14 amino acids. Germline V gives CDR1 MNHGY, CDR2 SAAAGT. The CDR3 region is CASSYSGNTGELFF. In DNA form, the CDR3 reads TGTGCCAGCAGTTACTCAGGAAACACCGGGGAGCTGTTTTTT.

The gene calls are TRBV30 and TRBJ1-2, with a possible D match to TRBD1 (5 bases). With 2 bases removed from V and 2 bases from J, the gap between germline ends came to 9 bases. Germline V gene lookup returns CDR1 GTSNPN and CDR2 SVGIG (reference sequence). The CDR3 runs 13 residues. Written as DNA, the CDR3 is TGTGCCTGGAGTCCCGACAGCAACTATGGCTACACCTTC. Residues: CAWSPDSNYGYTF.